The clone carrying this T cell receptor beta chain was observed a handful of times. What it binds is unknown. Germline CDR1 SGHDN, CDR2 FVKESK. CDR3 length: 15 amino acids. V shed 4 bases, J shed 4 bases, and the junction held 5 bases outside the gene matches. The data stem from a study of multiple sclerosis patients with progressive multifocal leukoencephalopathy. Study-wide findings and caveats: Before and during natalizumab, the clones expanded at PML already existed. At PML onset, no shared TRBV or TRBJ gene usage was seen.

Time point meaning: less than 7 months of natalizumab therapy. T1 marks 6 months and T2 marks 12 months of natalizumab therapy. Synthetic inline TR CDR3 controls covering all V-J pairings were spiked into each PCR. Data came from immunoSEQ multiplex PCR; TCRdb stores just in-frame clones and leaves some out. Of 25,000 to 35,000 clones listed, around nine tenths are singletons. Sequencing was performed on PBMCs, taken from a patient treated with natalizumab. The V gene is TRBV14, the J gene TRBJ2-1; 9 bases are shared with TRBD2. This clonotype was obtained from a human donor with multiple sclerosis. The DNA of the CDR3 is TGTGCCAGCAGCCCACCGGGACTAGCTTACAATGAGCAGTTCTTC. Its protein is CASSPPGLAYNEQFF.